A single sample gave rise to the 18 T cell receptor beta chains below, sequenced in a study of T cell responses to AZD1222 COVID-19 vaccine. Here immunoSEQ multiplex PCR was the method, and the copy in TCRdb shows in-frame clones only, minus some. The sample has more than 95,000 clones, around 90% seen once; the top ten hold about 1.6%. Material: peripheral blood, obtained on day 0 of AZD1222 vaccination. These receptors originate from an adult in good health.

This chain joins TRBV11-3 and TRBJ2-7, with 7 bases fitting TRBD2. Germline V gene data show CDR1 as SGHNT and CDR2 as YENEEA. CDR3 length: 15 residues. The J segment lost 1 base and the V segment lost 1 base, leaving 4 bases of the junction unmatched. Here the CDR3 reads CASSLGGGLSYEQYF. The DNA for the CDR3 is TGTGCCAGCAGCTTAGGGGGAGGGTTATCCTACGAGCAGTACTTC.

This clone was detected only once. V is TRBV10-3 and J is TRBJ2-3, with D possibly being TRBD2 (5 bases). CDR1 and CDR2 (germline): ENHRY, SYGVKD. Between the trimmed V and J ends, which lost 2 bases and 3 bases, there was a span of 12 bases. This CDR3 has 15 amino acids. This CDR3 is CAISETSGSTDTQYF. The CDR3, as DNA: TGTGCCATCAGTGAGACTAGTGGGTCAACAGATACGCAGTATTTT.

The chain is built from TRBV28 and TRBJ1-2, with 9 bases fitting TRBD1. The germline V gene has CDR1 MDHEN and CDR2 SYDVKM. This CDR3 has 18 amino acids. Losses at the gene ends were 4 bases for V and 4 bases for J; bases not matched to a gene: 16. The CDR3 reads CASSSMTGGISWGYGYTF. As DNA, the CDR3 is TGTGCCAGCAGTTCCATGACAGGGGGGATTTCGTGGGGCTATGGCTACACCTTC.

CDR3 in amino acids: CASSDKAGGKSYEQYF. DNA of the CDR3: TGTGCCAGCAGTGACAAGGCAGGGGGTAAGTCCTACGAGCAGTACTTC. The V and J genes are TRBV6-4 and TRBJ2-7; 7 positions match TRBD1. J was trimmed by 1 base and V by 2 bases; bases with no gene match: 8. CDR3 length: 16 amino acids. From germline, CDR1 is MRHNA and CDR2 SNTAGT.

The chain combines TRBV24-1 with TRBJ2-3; unclear D gene. The germline V and J ends were trimmed by 0 bases and 0 bases, with 18 bases remaining between them. The CDR3 loop spans 19 amino acids. Germline CDR1 reads KGHDR; CDR2 reads SFDVKD. CDR3 sequence (DNA): TGTGCCACCAGTGATTTGGGTGGGCTTGGCTGGGCTAGCACAGATACGCAGTATTTT. The encoded protein is CATSDLGGLGWASTDTQYF.

This sequence joins TRBV6-2 or TRBV6-3 and TRBJ1-5; no clear D. Germline lookup yields CDR1 MNHEY and CDR2 SVGEGT. Trimming pared 0 bases from V and 2 bases from J, leaving 11 bases between. The CDR3 has 16 amino acids. The CDR3 loop is CASSYSGRERNQPQHF. The DNA of the CDR3 is TGTGCCAGCAGTTACTCAGGTCGGGAGCGCAATCAGCCCCAGCATTTT.

The V call is TRBV6-5, the J call TRBJ2-4, with D possibly being TRBD1 (5 bases). Germline-derived CDR1 and CDR2 are MNHEY and SVGAGI. V was pared by 4 bases and J by 1 base, with 11 bases between. There are 15 residues in the CDR3. CDR3 DNA: TGTGCCAGCAGTTCTGCTTGGGGCGCCAAAAACATTCAGTACTTC. This encodes CASSSAWGAKNIQYF.

V and J are TRBV27 and TRBJ2-1, with 10 bases matching TRBD2. There are 19 residues in the CDR3. The J segment lost 0 bases and the V segment lost 6 bases, leaving 14 bases of the junction unmatched. Per germline, CDR1 MNHEY and CDR2 SMNVEV (reference sequence). Written as DNA, the CDR3 is TGTGCCAGCAGCCCCGGGCTAGCGGGAGACTTCTTCTCCTACAATGAGCAGTTCTTC. Amino acid sequence: CASSPGLAGDFFSYNEQFF.

The V and J genes are TRBV27 and TRBJ1-5, with TRBD1 matching over 8 bases. The J segment lost 5 bases and the V segment lost 5 bases, leaving 5 bases of the junction unmatched. In germline, CDR1 is MNHEY, CDR2 SMNVEV (reference sequence). The CDR3 totals 14 residues. The CDR3 region is CASSPDRGDQPQHF. The CDR3 region has the DNA TGTGCCAGCAGTCCCGACAGGGGAGATCAGCCCCAGCATTTT.

The gene calls are TRBV19 and TRBJ2-2; no definite D call. V was trimmed by 0 bases and J by 1 base, leaving 15 bases between them. CDR1 and CDR2 (germline): LNHDA, SQIVND (reference sequence). The CDR3 spans 18 residues. This CDR3 reads CASSIEGPRVGNTGELFF. The CDR3, as DNA: TGTGCCAGTAGTATAGAAGGGCCAAGGGTAGGGAACACCGGGGAGCTGTTTTTT.

This clone was detected once. This chain connects TRBV6-2 or TRBV6-3 to TRBJ1-3, with a tentative D call TRBD1 (5 bases). The CDR3 loop spans 15 amino acids. CDR1 and CDR2 from the germline V gene are MNHEY and SVGEGT. The V end was cut by 6 bases, the J end by 0 bases, with 12 bases between. CDR3 loop: CASSRDSSSGNTIYF. For the CDR3, the DNA is TGTGCCAGCAGCCGCGACAGCAGCTCTGGAAACACCATATATTTT.

The chain links TRBV11-2 to TRBJ1-1; TRBD1 is a possible D gene (5 bases). Trimming shortened V by 3 bases and J by 2 bases, and 16 bases separated the two germline ends. This CDR3 has 16 amino acids. Germline V gene sequence: CDR1 SGHAT, CDR2 FQNNGV. CDR3 amino acids: CASSLRPGPPNTEAFF. The DNA for the CDR3 is TGTGCCAGCAGCTTGAGACCGGGACCACCCAACACTGAAGCTTTCTTT.

The V gene is TRBV6-5, the J gene TRBJ2-1; 8 positions match TRBD2. The CDR3 covers 15 residues. V lost 0 bases, J lost 2 bases, and 0 bases stayed unmatched. CDR1 and CDR2 (germline): MNHEY, SVGAGI. DNA for the CDR3: TGTGCCAGCAGTTACTCAGCGGGAGCCTACAATGAGCAGTTCTTC. Amino acids: CASSYSAGAYNEQFF.

The chain links TRBV7-9 to TRBJ2-2, with D possibly matching TRBD1 (6 bases). The CDR3 is 14 amino acids. Germline CDR1 SEHNR, CDR2 FQNEAQ (reference sequence). Trimming cost V 3 bases and J 1 base, with 6 bases left between them. DNA of the CDR3: TGTGCCAGCAGCTTGACAGGGAACACCGGGGAGCTGTTTTTT. Residues: CASSLTGNTGELFF.

The rearrangement links TRBV4-1 to TRBJ1-1; possibly TRBD1 for D (5 bases). This CDR3 spans 13 amino acids. Trimming removed 2 bases at V and 5 bases at J, with 9 bases between. Germline V gene sequence: CDR1 MGHRA, CDR2 YSYEKL. The DNA of the CDR3 is TGCGCCAGCAGCCAATATGGGGGAACTGAAGCTTTCTTT. Encoded protein: CASSQYGGTEAFF.

This clone was counted only a few times. The chain couples TRBV25-1 to TRBJ2-3; D remains ambiguous. V was trimmed by 7 bases and J by 0 bases, leaving 11 bases between them. This CDR3 region has 14 residues. Germline V gene data show CDR1 as MGHDK and CDR2 as SYGVNS. The CDR3 DNA reads TGTGCCAGCACATCGGGTCTCAGCACAGATACGCAGTATTTT. It codes for CASTSGLSTDTQYF.

The genes are TRBV11-1 and TRBJ1-1; D call uncertain. The V end was cut by 3 bases, the J end by 0 bases, with 8 bases between. This CDR3 region has 14 residues. Germline loops: CDR1 SGHAT, CDR2 FQDESV (reference sequence). The CDR3 reads CASSLWTLNTEAFF. In DNA form, the CDR3 reads TGTGCCAGCAGCTTGTGGACCTTGAACACTGAAGCTTTCTTT.

The V and J genes are TRBV15 and TRBJ2-1; D remains unclear. V lost 6 bases and J lost 1, with 7 bases in between. The CDR3 totals 13 residues. Germline CDR1 LNHNV, CDR2 YYDKDF (reference sequence). The CDR3 protein is CATSPGSYNEQFF. The CDR3 region has the DNA TGTGCCACCAGTCCTGGGTCCTACAATGAGCAGTTCTTC.